The 22 T cell receptor beta chains given below trace back to one sample, sequenced in a study of beta chain features in type 1 diabetes. TCRB transcripts that were expressed got sequenced, as all of the isolated RNA had been reverse transcribed. Using immunoSEQ multiplex PCR, the repertoire was profiled, and TCRdb retains in-frame clones only, with some absent. The repertoire holds 600,000 or so clones, with around 12% as singletons. These receptors have no identified antigens. Study results and caveats: Researchers report that Type 1 diabetes patients had moderately but significantly shorter TCRB CDR3s across all four CD4+ subsets.

Input material: naive CD4+ T cells from blood. These receptors were taken from a man in his thirties or forties with type 1 diabetes.

The rearrangement links TRBV5-6 to TRBJ1-1; D is perhaps TRBD1 (6 bases). Trimming cost V 0 bases and J 1 base, with 10 bases left between them. The germline V gene encodes CDR1 SGHDT and CDR2 YYEEEE. The CDR3 spans 15 residues. Here the CDR3 reads CASSLGGQPNTEAFF. For the CDR3, the DNA is TGTGCCAGCAGCTTGGGCGGACAGCCGAACACTGAAGCTTTCTTT.

The V call is TRBV7-9, the J call TRBJ2-7, with D maybe TRBD2 (6 bases). The CDR3 has 14 amino acids. The germline V gene has CDR1 SEHNR and CDR2 FQNEAQ (reference sequence). V was clipped by 4 bases and J by 7 bases, with 17 bases between them. CDR3: CASSSGLPPGEQYF. The CDR3 nucleotides are TGTGCCAGCAGCTCGGGACTTCCCCCCGGGGAGCAGTACTTC.

This clone was detected only a few times. The chain uses TRBV30 and TRBJ1-2; D unclear. With 3 bases removed from V and 4 bases from J, the gap between germline ends came to 15 bases. The CDR3 extends over 14 amino acids. Germline values: CDR1 GTSNPN, CDR2 SVGIG (reference sequence). CDR3 region: CAWSPGPTLYGYTF. CDR3 DNA: TGTGCCTGGAGCCCGGGTCCTACCCTCTATGGCTACACCTTC.

The V gene is TRBV7-8, the J gene TRBJ2-1, with D possibly matching TRBD2 (5 bases). This CDR3 is built from 16 residues. V lost 5 bases and J lost 1, with 15 bases in between. Germline V gene data show CDR1 as SGHVS and CDR2 as FQNEAQ. The CDR3 region is CASSATRTSSYNEQFF. For the CDR3, the DNA is TGTGCCAGCAGCGCAACCCGGACTTCTTCCTACAATGAGCAGTTCTTC.

V and J are TRBV11-2 and TRBJ1-3; no definite D call. The CDR3 is 15 residues long. V lost 5 bases to trimming and J lost 3 bases, with 14 bases between them. From germline, CDR1 is SGHAT and CDR2 FQNNGV. The CDR3 coding sequence is TGTGCCAGCAGCCACCCGGCTGGGAGTGGAAACACCATATATTTT. This sequence encodes CASSHPAGSGNTIYF.

Comment on this clone: Other DNA sequences in this specimen translate into the identical CDR3. This chain uses TRBV7-9 with TRBJ1-2; D remains unclear. Germline V lookup: CDR1 SEHNR, CDR2 FQNEAQ (reference sequence). The CDR3 spans 13 residues. The V gene lost 3 bases and the J gene lost 2 bases, with 7 bases spanning the gap. CDR3 loop: CASSFGQNYGYTF. The CDR3 DNA follows: TGTGCCAGCAGCTTTGGGCAGAACTATGGCTACACCTTC.

This clone was counted between two and nine times. V is TRBV15 and J is TRBJ2-3; TRBD2 agrees at 11 bases. V gave up 0 bases and J gave up 6 bases; unmatched junction bases: 8. Germline CDR1 LNHNV, CDR2 YYDKDF (reference sequence). This CDR3 region has 17 residues. The CDR3, as DNA: TGTGCCACCAGCAGAGACCTTAGCGGGGGGGCTGGTGATACGCAGTATTTT. This codes for CATSRDLSGGAGDTQYF.

The chain carries TRBV9 and TRBJ1-1; D gene ambiguous. The CDR3 sequence is 14 residues long. The germline V gene encodes CDR1 SGDLS and CDR2 YYNGEE. V was clipped by 3 bases and J by 8 bases, with 17 bases between them. In nucleotides, the CDR3 is TGTGCCAGCAGCGGAATGACGGGGAGAACGGAAGCTTTCTTT. Translation gives CASSGMTGRTEAFF.

V and J are TRBV5-1 and TRBJ2-5, with D possibly being TRBD1 (6 bases). Germline CDR1 reads SGHRS; CDR2 reads YFSETQ. The ends were cut back, 7 bases at V and 5 bases at J, with 12 bases in the middle. The length of the CDR3 is 12 residues. The CDR3 sequence is CASYARGETQYF. CDR3 DNA: TGCGCCAGCTACGCCAGGGGCGAGACCCAGTACTTC.

This clone has a handful of counts. The rearrangement links TRBV2 to TRBJ2-2; D might be TRBD1 (5 bases). Trimming removed 7 bases at V and 6 bases at J, with 12 bases between. There are 13 residues in the CDR3. Germline V gene lookup returns CDR1 SNHLY and CDR2 FYNNEI. CDR3 in DNA: TGTGCCAGCATCACTCAGGGCCCCGGGGAGCTGTTTTTT. Amino acids: CASITQGPGELFF.

Details on this clone: Other DNA sequences in the sample encode the same CDR3. CDR3 in amino acids: CASSPGTGNYGYTF. CDR3 nucleotides: TGTGCCAGCTCACCCGGGACAGGGAACTATGGCTACACCTTC. V and J are TRBV18 and TRBJ1-2; 9 nucleotides align to TRBD1. Trimming cost V 3 bases and J 2 bases; bases outside gene matches: 1. Germline CDR1 reads KGHSH; CDR2 reads LQKENI. The CDR3 totals 14 residues.

This clone was seen a few times. The chain uses TRBV30 and TRBJ1-4; D uncertain. V was trimmed by 1 base and J by 0 bases, leaving 9 bases between them. The CDR3 is 15 amino acids. The V gene's germline CDR1 is GTSNPN and CDR2 SVGIG (reference sequence). The CDR3 nucleotides read TGTGCCTGGAGTGGGGGTGCCGCAACTAATGAAAAACTGTTTTTT. Translated: CAWSGGAATNEKLFF. Full variable domain (outside the CDR3, taken from reference TRBV30 and TRBJ1-4): SQTIHQWPATLVQPVGSPLSLECTVEGTSNPNLYWYRQAAGRGLQLLFYSVGIGQISSEVPQNLSASRPQDRQFILSSKKLLLSDSGFYLCAWSGGAATNEKLFFGSGTQLSVL.

This chain links TRBV5-1 with TRBJ2-6; no firm D call. Germline V gene data show CDR1 as SGHRS and CDR2 as YFSETQ. The CDR3 has 15 amino acids. V lost 6 bases and J lost 0, with 10 bases in between. CDR3 coding DNA: TGCGCCAGCACCATACACTTCTCTGGGGCCAACGTCCTGACTTTC. Amino acids: CASTIHFSGANVLTF.

This sequence joins TRBV5-1 and TRBJ2-1, with a possible D match to TRBD2 (6 bases). Trimming removed 0 bases at V and 2 bases at J, with 12 bases between. The CDR3 length is 16 residues. CDR1 SGHRS and CDR2 YFSETQ come from the germline V gene. CDR3 loop: CASSLAVIAAYNEQFF. CDR3 DNA: TGCGCCAGCAGCTTGGCCGTAATAGCGGCCTACAATGAGCAGTTCTTC. The variable domain in full, completed from reference TRBV5-1 and TRBJ2-1, reads KAGVTQTPRYLIKTRGQQVTLSCSPISGHRSVSWYQQTPGQGLQFLFEYFSETQRNKGNFPGRFSGRQFSNSRSEMNVSTLELGDSALYLCASSLAVIAAYNEQFFGPGTRLTVL.

This clone was seen a handful of times. The chain carries TRBV19 and TRBJ2-7; 10 nucleotides agree with TRBD2. The CDR3 spans 13 residues. After removal of 8 bases from V and 4 bases from J, the junction contained 5 bases not matched to a gene. Looked up from germline, CDR1 is LNHDA and CDR2 is SQIVND (reference sequence). The CDR3 is CASSSSGGYEQYF. Written as DNA, the CDR3 is TGTGCCAGTTCATCTAGCGGGGGATACGAGCAGTACTTC.

CDR3 sequence (DNA): TGCGCCAGCAGTGAGTCCCATGCGGGGGCCAGCTCCTACAATGAGCAGTTCTTC. It yields the protein CASSESHAGASSYNEQFF. This chain uses TRBV10-2 with TRBJ2-1; TRBD2 might be the D (7 bases). Germline V gene lookup returns CDR1 WSHSY and CDR2 SAAADI. This CDR3 comprises 18 residues. The V end lost 0 bases, the J end lost 0 bases, and 15 bases lay between the germline ends.

This clone appeared a few times. This sequence joins TRBV19 and TRBJ1-1; TRBD1 matches at 9 bases. Germline loops: CDR1 LNHDA, CDR2 SQIVND (reference sequence). The CDR3 consists of 14 residues. The CDR3 reads CAARSGTGYPEAFF. In DNA, the CDR3 is TGTGCTGCCCGATCCGGGACAGGGTATCCTGAAGCTTTCTTT.

The chain links TRBV5-8 to TRBJ1-5; D unclear. From germline, CDR1 is SGHTS and CDR2 YDEGEE. The CDR3 extends over 15 amino acids. V lost 4 bases, J lost 1 base, and 12 bases lay in between. CDR3 amino acids: CASSPRVTSNQPQHF. CDR3 DNA sequence: TGTGCCAGCAGCCCGCGGGTGACGAGCAATCAGCCCCAGCATTTT.

Only a few counts were recorded for this clone. The CDR3 sequence: CASRLGLAAYNEQFF. CDR3 sequence (DNA): TGTGCCAGCCGCCTGGGGCTAGCGGCCTACAATGAGCAGTTCTTC. The chain recombines TRBV6-5 with TRBJ2-1, with 7 bases identical to TRBD2. Losses at the gene ends were 8 bases for V and 2 bases for J; bases not matched to a gene: 9. The length of the CDR3 is 15 residues. Germline V gives CDR1 MNHEY, CDR2 SVGAGI.

The chain is built from TRBV7-2 and TRBJ2-5; perhaps TRBD2 as D (6 bases). Per the germline V gene, CDR1 is SGHTA and CDR2 is FQGNSA. V shed 4 bases and J shed 3 bases, with 15 bases lying between them. This CDR3 region has 15 residues. This CDR3 reads CASSSPPGGKETQYF. CDR3 coding DNA: TGTGCCAGCAGCTCCCCCCCTGGCGGGAAAGAGACCCAGTACTTC.

The J gene is TRBJ1-2, the V gene TRBV7-2, with unresolved D. CDR1 is SGHTA, CDR2 FQGNSA, per germline. Trimming took off 5 bases at V and 4 bases at J, with 14 bases between the two ends. This CDR3 is built from 14 residues. CDR3 region: CASSPRALSYGYTF. For the CDR3, the DNA is TGTGCCAGCAGCCCACGCGCGCTGTCCTATGGCTACACCTTC.

The DNA for the CDR3 is TGTGCCAGCAGCTCCAGGGAAAAGAGGAACATTCAGTACTTC. Its protein product is CASSSREKRNIQYF. The genes are TRBV5-4 and TRBJ2-4, with a possible D match to TRBD1 (5 bases). Trimming left V 3 bases short and J 7 bases short, with 14 bases between. The germline V gene has CDR1 SGHNT and CDR2 YYREEE (reference sequence). CDR3 length: 14 amino acids.